The T cell receptor beta chain under discussion was sequenced for a study of T-cell memory formation after mild COVID-19. Study at large: Clusters of TCRs were largely donor specific. Findings of the study overall: Day 15 to 85 contractors were CD4/CD8 balanced; later expanders leaned CD4+.

TCRdb called the 5' RACE reads again in MiXCR, with one record for every CDR3 protein. Here the sample spans 450,000 or so distinct CDR3 sequences, around 19% being singletons. The CDR3 is made up of 13 amino acids. Trimming stripped 3 bases from V and 3 bases from J, with 11 bases between. Germline CDR1 is DFQATT and CDR2 is SNEGSKA (reference sequence). This clonotype was observed a handful of times. Its antigen remains unknown. The V call is TRBV20-1, the J call TRBJ1-2, with D possibly TRBD1 on 6 matching bases. This receptor was identified in an adult woman who had mild COVID-19 (a few samples of this study predate the infection). Cell type and time point are not known. Input material: PBMCs or a T cell subset sorted from them (not recorded which). The CDR3 region is CSARRGADYGYTF. The DNA of the CDR3 is TGCAGTGCTAGGAGGGGGGCGGACTATGGCTACACCTTC.